These 21 T cell receptor beta chains were all obtained from the same sample, sequenced in a study of Ad26.COV2.S vaccination and SARS-CoV-2 variants. The treatment here: around 19 received Ad26.COV2.S at low or high dose, single or two shots; several received placebo; per-sample allocation not given. Samples came from day 63 after the first vaccine or placebo injection. Sequenced by immunoSEQ multiplex PCR; TCRdb stores in-frame clones only, minus some. The sample yields 350,000 to 450,000 clones, about nine tenths seen once. The sequenced sample was peripheral blood, obtained in a trial of Ad26.COV2.S vaccine versus placebo. These receptors all stem from a person aged 18-60 years who received the Ad26.COV2.S COVID-19 vaccine or a placebo.

This clone appeared once. The rearrangement joins TRBV11-2 to TRBJ2-7, with TRBD1 identical over 10 bases. The V and J ends lost 0 bases and 2 bases, in that order; junction bases with no gene match: 7. Germline V gene sequence: CDR1 SGHAT, CDR2 FQNNGV. This CDR3 contains 17 residues. The CDR3 nucleotides read TGTGCCAGCAGCTTAGATGGGACAGGGGTTCAGGCCTACGAGCAGTACTTC. It is translated as CASSLDGTGVQAYEQYF.

The chain couples TRBV7-2 to TRBJ2-3, with 9 bases fitting TRBD2. There are 18 residues in the CDR3. The germline gives CDR1 SGHTA, CDR2 FQGNSA. V lost 5 bases, J lost 4 bases, and 16 bases stayed unmatched. CDR3 amino acids: CASSQRAASGNPADTQYF. In DNA, the CDR3 is TGTGCCAGCAGCCAGCGTGCCGCTAGCGGGAACCCGGCAGATACGCAGTATTTT.

This clone was observed a handful of times. Other DNA sequences in this sample translate to the same CDR3. The V call is TRBV28, the J call TRBJ2-7, with D unresolved. Trimming shortened V by 6 bases and J by 0 bases, and 6 bases separated the two germline ends. The CDR3 is 12 residues long. Germline V gives CDR1 MDHEN, CDR2 SYDVKM. The CDR3 here is CASSLTSYEQYF. Written as DNA, the CDR3 is TGTGCCAGCAGCCTTACCTCCTACGAGCAGTACTTC.

The V call is TRBV5-1, the J call TRBJ1-6, with 11 bases fitting TRBD1. The CDR3 is made up of 17 amino acids. Losses at the gene ends were 3 bases for V and 2 bases for J; bases not matched to a gene: 4. Germline CDR1 and CDR2: SGHRS and YFSETQ. This CDR3 is CASSSGQGVAYNSPLHF. The DNA for the CDR3 is TGCGCCAGCAGCTCGGGACAGGGGGTTGCCTATAATTCACCCCTCCACTTT.

The chain uses TRBV12-2 and TRBJ1-2; the D call of TRBD1 is as the table states it, not checked on the DNA. TRBV12-2 has pseudogene status. The CDR3 covers 14 residues. CDR3 protein: CASRSQTGNLGYTF. The DNA of the CDR3 is TGTGCAAGTCGCTCACAGACAGGGAACCTTGGCTACACCTTC.

This chain links TRBV3-1 (or the pseudogene TRBV3-2) with TRBJ1-6; D unresolved. Deletions cut 1 base from V and 7 bases from J, with 5 bases between. Germline values: CDR1 LGHDT, CDR2 YNNKEL (reference sequence). The CDR3 loop spans 13 amino acids. The CDR3 loop is CASSQVENSPLHF. The CDR3 region has the DNA TGTGCCAGCAGCCAAGTGGAGAATTCACCCCTCCACTTT.

The chain uses TRBV27 and TRBJ1-5, with TRBD1 matching 10 bases. CDR1 MNHEY and CDR2 SMNVEV come from the germline V gene (reference sequence). Trimming removed 5 bases from V and 8 bases from J; junction bases left unmatched: 3. The CDR3 is 13 residues long. The CDR3 DNA reads TGTGCCAGCAGTGGGGGGACAGGGGAGCCCCAGCATTTT. Protein product: CASSGGTGEPQHF.

J is TRBJ2-1 and V is TRBV7-2; D possibly corresponds to TRBD2 (5 bases). The CDR3 runs to 14 residues. The V end lost 7 bases, the J end lost 0 bases, and 10 bases lay between the germline ends. Germline V gives CDR1 SGHTA, CDR2 FQGNSA. Here the CDR3 reads CASNPRDSYNEQFF. In DNA form, the CDR3 reads TGTGCCAGCAACCCCCGGGACTCCTACAATGAGCAGTTCTTC.

This clone was recorded a few times. The V gene is TRBV7-3, the J gene TRBJ2-2; unclear D gene. Germline V gene data show CDR1 as SGHTA and CDR2 as FQGTGA. The CDR3 runs to 14 residues. V lost 0 bases to trimming and J lost 6 bases, with 8 bases between them. CDR3 DNA sequence: TGTGCCAGCAGCTTAACGCCCCCTCCCGGGGAGCTGTTTTTT. Protein sequence: CASSLTPPPGELFF. The complete variable domain, with remaining parts taken from reference TRBV7-3 and TRBJ2-2, reads GAGVSQTPSNKVTEKGKYVELRCDPISGHTALYWYRQSLGQGPEFLIYFQGTGAADDSGLPNDRFFAVRPEGSVSTLKIQRTERGDSAVYLCASSLTPPPGELFFGEGSRLTVL.

The chain recombines TRBV11-3 with TRBJ2-2, with D possibly being TRBD1 or TRBD2 (5 bases each). The V end lost 3 bases, the J end lost 0 bases, and 8 bases lay between the germline ends. CDR3 length: 15 residues. Germline-derived CDR1 and CDR2 are SGHNT and YENEEA. The CDR3 sequence: CASSFEGTNTGELFF. The CDR3 DNA is TGTGCCAGCAGCTTCGAGGGGACGAACACCGGGGAGCTGTTTTTT.

V is TRBV19 and J is TRBJ1-4; D is undetermined. Germline V gene data show CDR1 as LNHDA and CDR2 as SQIVND (reference sequence). V lost 0 bases and J 8 bases, leaving 19 bases between the germline ends. The CDR3 is 17 amino acids. Here the CDR3 reads CASSIDLRGHLREKLFF. The DNA of the CDR3 is TGTGCCAGTAGTATAGATCTAAGAGGCCACCTGCGGGAAAAACTGTTTTTT.

The CDR3 is CAISGGPNNEQFF. The DNA for the CDR3 is TGTGCCATCAGTGGGGGACCGAACAATGAGCAGTTCTTC. The chain recombines TRBV10-3 with TRBJ2-1; the D call may be TRBD1 or TRBD2 (5 bases each). CDR3 length equals 13 residues. The V end was cut by 4 bases, the J end by 5 bases, with 9 bases between. The germline V gene encodes CDR1 ENHRY and CDR2 SYGVKD.

A single count supports this clone. This chain joins TRBV11-2 and TRBJ2-3; 10 positions match TRBD1. Germline-derived CDR1 and CDR2 are SGHAT and FQNNGV. This CDR3 has 18 amino acids. Trimming cost V 5 bases and J 1 base; bases outside gene matches: 12. CDR3 DNA sequence: TGTGCCAGCAGCAACCCCGGGACAGGGGCGTGGGGCACAGATACGCAGTATTTT. Protein product: CASSNPGTGAWGTDTQYF.

A remark on this clone: In the same sample, other DNA sequences code for this CDR3. V usage is TRBV29-1 and J usage is TRBJ2-1, with D tentatively TRBD2 (6 bases). This CDR3 region has 12 residues. In germline, CDR1 is SQVTM, CDR2 ANQGSEA. V was clipped by 4 bases and J by 4 bases, with 8 bases between them. This CDR3 reads CSVVRGYNEQFF. The CDR3 nucleotides read TGCAGCGTTGTGCGGGGTTACAATGAGCAGTTCTTC.

The J gene is TRBJ2-5, the V gene TRBV18; D is unresolved. The CDR3 has 12 residues. Germline loops: CDR1 KGHSH, CDR2 LQKENI. The V end lost 4 bases, the J end lost 2 bases, and 5 bases lay between the germline ends. The CDR3 loop reads CASSQVQETQYF. For the CDR3, the DNA is TGTGCCAGCTCACAAGTACAAGAGACCCAGTACTTC.

This chain connects TRBV19 to TRBJ2-2, with 9 bases aligning to TRBD2. Germline values: CDR1 LNHDA, CDR2 SQIVND (reference sequence). Trimming cost V 6 bases and J 6 bases; bases outside gene matches: 8. The length of the CDR3 is 15 residues. The CDR3 sequence is CASRTSGRIAGELFF. CDR3 nucleotide sequence: TGTGCCAGTAGGACGAGCGGGAGGATCGCCGGGGAGCTGTTTTTT. The full variable domain, in which reference TRBV19 and TRBJ2-2 provide the parts outside the CDR3, is DGGITQSPKYLFRKEGQNVTLSCEQNLNHDAMYWYRQDPGQGLRLIYYSQIVNDFQKGDIAEGYSVSREKKESFPLTVTSAQKNPTAFYLCASRTSGRIAGELFFGEGSRLTVL.

CDR3 coding DNA: TGTGCCAGCAGTTTATCAGGGAGTGAGCAGTTCTTC. Encoded protein: CASSLSGSEQFF. V usage is TRBV6-5 and J usage is TRBJ2-1; D assignment may be TRBD1 or TRBD2 (5 bases each). This CDR3 has 12 residues. Trimming stripped 4 bases from V and 9 bases from J, with 10 bases between. CDR1 and CDR2 from the germline V gene are MNHEY and SVGAGI.

The chain combines TRBV12-3 or TRBV12-4 with TRBJ1-4, with D possibly TRBD1 on 6 matching bases. This CDR3 contains 13 residues. V lost 1 base to trimming and J lost 14 bases, with 14 bases between them. The CDR3 DNA sequence: TGTGCCAGCAGTTTAGGGGGGCAGACGGGCCTGTTTTTT. Its translation is CASSLGGQTGLFF.

The chain has TRBV19 and TRBJ1-5; D gene uncertain. Germline V gene lookup returns CDR1 LNHDA and CDR2 SQIVND (reference sequence). This CDR3 has 15 residues. Trimming pared 5 bases from V and 2 bases from J, leaving 13 bases between. The CDR3 bases are TGTGCCAGTAGTCCAAGCCGGATTGGCAATCAGCCCCAGCATTTT. This codes for CASSPSRIGNQPQHF.

This rearrangement joins TRBV7-8 to TRBJ1-1; D might be TRBD1 (5 bases). CDR1 and CDR2 from the germline V gene are SGHVS and FQNEAQ. This CDR3 region has 15 residues. The V end lost 5 bases, the J end lost 0 bases, and 13 bases lay between the germline ends. The CDR3 loop reads CASSRWSRVNTEAFF. CDR3 sequence (DNA): TGTGCCAGCAGCCGTTGGTCCAGGGTGAACACTGAAGCTTTCTTT.

The chain employs TRBV3-1 (or the pseudogene TRBV3-2) and TRBJ2-5, with D possibly matching TRBD1 (6 bases). Trimming pared 4 bases from V and 5 bases from J, leaving 20 bases between. The CDR3 sequence is 16 residues long. Germline loops: CDR1 LGHDT, CDR2 YNNKEL (reference sequence). The CDR3, as DNA: TGTGCCAGCAGCCCTGGAACAGGGTCGCTTTGGGAGACCCAGTACTTC. It specifies CASSPGTGSLWETQYF.